This record concerns one T cell receptor (beta chain) sequence. Its antigen remains unidentified. This specimen comes from a study of cytomegalovirus exposure and HLA in healthy donors. PCR was performed using 60 Vbeta and 13 Jbeta primers. Assay used: immunoSEQ multiplex PCR; TCRdb lists only in-frame clones, some missing. This sample yields more than 140,000 clones, of which 75% to 80% are seen a single time; roughly 0.7% belongs to the top ten. In germline, CDR1 is ENHRY, CDR2 SYGVKD. The V gene end was trimmed by 5 bases and the J gene end by 0 bases; junction bases not matched to a gene: 2. CDR3 length equals 15 residues. Whole-study results and caveats: Presence/absence analyses assumed roughly uniform sequencing depth across donors, which may not hold. The classifier was said to identify cytomegalovirus status with high specificity and sensitivity. Using a false discovery rate of 0.05, a later analysis showed that some 16,000 TCR beta sequences were associated with HLA alleles. Many donors carried some public TCRs, although rarity characterized most TCR sequences.

What was sequenced was PBMCs. The origin of this receptor is a male donor in good health and CMV-seronegative. The rearrangement joins TRBV10-3 to TRBJ2-2; 8 bases map to TRBD1. The CDR3 here is CAISLDRANTGELFF. CDR3 sequence (DNA): TGTGCCATCAGTTTGGACAGGGCGAACACCGGGGAGCTGTTTTTT.